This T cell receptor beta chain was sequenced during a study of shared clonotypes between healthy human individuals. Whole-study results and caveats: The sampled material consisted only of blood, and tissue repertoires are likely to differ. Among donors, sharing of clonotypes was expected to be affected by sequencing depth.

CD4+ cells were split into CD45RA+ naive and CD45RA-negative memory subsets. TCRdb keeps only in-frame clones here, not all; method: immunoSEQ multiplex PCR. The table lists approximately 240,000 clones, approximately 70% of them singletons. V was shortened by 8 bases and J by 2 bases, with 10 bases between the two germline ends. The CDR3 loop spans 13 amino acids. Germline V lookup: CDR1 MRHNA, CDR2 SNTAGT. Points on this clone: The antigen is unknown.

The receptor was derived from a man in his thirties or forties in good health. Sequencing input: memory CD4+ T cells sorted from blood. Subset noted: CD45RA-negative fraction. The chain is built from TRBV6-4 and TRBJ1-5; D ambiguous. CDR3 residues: CASGLSGNQPQHF. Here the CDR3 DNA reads TGTGCCAGCGGGCTGAGTGGCAATCAGCCCCAGCATTTT.